This TCR beta chain was sequenced in a study of CD8 T cells in ankylosing spondylitis. To note about this clonotype: Its antigen remains unidentified.

TCRdb independently ran MiXCR on the 5' RACE reads; one entry per CDR3 protein. The table has more than 600,000 distinct CDR3 sequences, about 20% seen once. Trimming at V came to 7 bases and at J to 7 bases, leaving 10 bases not matched to a gene. The CDR3 loop spans 14 amino acids. The germline gives CDR1 MNHEY, CDR2 SVGEGT. Study conclusions and caveats: A TCR beta motif of several highly homologous variants seemed to mark ankylosing spondylitis blood.

The chain has TRBV6-2 or TRBV6-3 and TRBJ2-5; 9 bases are a match to TRBD2. The sample comprised blood, either unsorted or a sorted T cell fraction (not recorded which). This clonotype was sampled from a male donor with ankylosing spondylitis. The CDR3 sequence: CASTPGLARVTQYF. CDR3 coding DNA: TGTGCCAGCACCCCCGGACTAGCGCGAGTGACCCAGTACTTC.